These 22 T cell receptor beta chains were sequenced from one sample in a study of neoadjuvant anti-PD-1 for oral cavity cancer. Sequencing used immunoSEQ multiplex PCR; TCRdb keeps in-frame clones, though not all of them. The data hold about 72,000 clones, with around 83% observed a single time. The specimen was PBMCs, collected before nivolumab (anti-PD-1) treatment. The receptors were sampled from a person aged 35-79 years with oral cavity squamous cell carcinoma.

The chain employs TRBV2 and TRBJ1-2; D perhaps matches TRBD1 (5 bases). CDR1 SNHLY and CDR2 FYNNEI come from the germline V gene. V was shortened by 4 bases and J by 3 bases, with 9 bases between the two germline ends. The CDR3 sequence is 13 residues long. The CDR3: CASSGDGDYGYTF. The CDR3 nucleotides read TGTGCCAGCAGTGGGGACGGAGACTATGGCTACACCTTC.

The chain couples TRBV28 to TRBJ2-3; D may correspond to TRBD1 or TRBD2 (5 bases each). The germline V and J ends were trimmed by 7 bases and 4 bases, with 18 bases remaining between them. This CDR3 has 15 residues. Germline lookup yields CDR1 MDHEN and CDR2 SYDVKM. CDR3 in DNA: TGTGCCAGCACCTCCCGGGGCCTTGCACCAGATACGCAGTATTTT. Amino acids: CASTSRGLAPDTQYF.

This chain connects TRBV2 to TRBJ2-6; 10 nucleotides agree with TRBD2. Germline CDR1 is SNHLY and CDR2 is FYNNEI. Trimming removed 4 bases from V and 0 bases from J; junction bases left unmatched: 3. This CDR3 comprises 17 residues. The CDR3 DNA follows: TGTGCCAGCAGTGTACAGCGGGGGGGCTCTGGGGCCAACGTCCTGACTTTC. Translated, it gives CASSVQRGGSGANVLTF.

This rearrangement joins TRBV10-1 to TRBJ2-2; the D gene could be TRBD1 or TRBD2 (5 bases each). Germline-derived CDR1 and CDR2 are WNHNN and SYGVQD (reference sequence). This CDR3 has 16 amino acids. Between the trimmed V and J ends, which lost 2 bases and 0 bases, there was a span of 10 bases. Here the CDR3 reads CASSETRGSNTGELFF. The CDR3 nucleotides read TGCGCCAGCAGTGAGACCCGGGGCTCGAACACCGGGGAGCTGTTTTTT.

The chain links TRBV4-1 to TRBJ1-5, with D possibly TRBD1 on 5 matching bases. Trimming took off 3 bases at V and 2 bases at J, with 11 bases between the two ends. The CDR3 consists of 15 residues. The germline V gene has CDR1 MGHRA and CDR2 YSYEKL. The CDR3 nucleotides read TGCGCCAGCAGCCATCGGGGCGGGGGCAATCAGCCCCAGCATTTT. Translation: CASSHRGGGNQPQHF.

The chain has TRBV30 and TRBJ2-3; tentatively, D is TRBD1 (6 bases). Trimming pared 3 bases from V and 1 base from J, leaving 11 bases between. The germline V gene encodes CDR1 GTSNPN and CDR2 SVGIG (reference sequence). CDR3 length: 14 residues. CDR3 amino acids: CAWRGWGRTDTQYF. CDR3 nucleotides: TGTGCCTGGAGAGGCTGGGGGCGCACAGATACGCAGTATTTT.

The chain carries TRBV7-9 and TRBJ1-1, with D possibly matching TRBD1 (5 bases). V lost 5 bases and J lost 2, with 9 bases in between. CDR3 length: 13 residues. In germline, CDR1 is SEHNR, CDR2 FQNEAQ (reference sequence). The CDR3 loop reads CASSNGHNTEAFF. For the CDR3, the DNA is TGTGCCAGCAGCAACGGACATAACACTGAAGCTTTCTTT.

Here the CDR3 DNA reads TGTGCCAGCAGCTTTTTGGACGGTTATGAGCAGTTCTTC. Protein product: CASSFLDGYEQFF. The chain has TRBV7-9 and TRBJ2-1; unclear D gene. V dropped 3 bases and J dropped 8 bases, with 11 bases sitting between them. The CDR3 has 13 residues. Per germline, CDR1 SEHNR and CDR2 FQNEAQ (reference sequence).

This clone showed up just once. V usage is TRBV5-1 and J usage is TRBJ2-1; 7 nucleotides align to TRBD2. J gave up 7 bases and V 0 bases, and 7 bases lay outside the gene matches. Germline CDR1 is SGHRS and CDR2 is YFSETQ. The CDR3 runs to 15 residues. The CDR3 is CASSLAAGAGNEQFF. DNA of the CDR3: TGCGCCAGCAGCTTGGCGGCGGGAGCTGGGAATGAGCAGTTCTTC.

The chain is built from TRBV15 and TRBJ2-1; D is perhaps TRBD2 (6 bases). Between the trimmed V and J ends, which lost 0 bases and 9 bases, there was a span of 6 bases. The length of the CDR3 is 12 residues. Germline loops: CDR1 LNHNV, CDR2 YYDKDF (reference sequence). The CDR3 is CATSREGGEQFF. The CDR3 DNA reads as TGTGCCACCAGCAGAGAGGGAGGTGAGCAGTTCTTC.

The chain has TRBV19 and TRBJ2-3; TRBD2 aligns across 7 bases. Per germline, CDR1 LNHDA and CDR2 SQIVND (reference sequence). J lost 0 bases, V lost 4 bases, and 25 bases had no gene match. The length of the CDR3 is 22 residues. The chain's CDR3 is CASSNPGLLARAGTPSTDTQYF. CDR3 in DNA: TGTGCCAGTAGTAACCCCGGTTTACTAGCCCGAGCGGGGACCCCTAGCACAGATACGCAGTATTTT.

The chain employs TRBV4-1 and TRBJ2-2; D is possibly TRBD2 (6 bases). The CDR3 loop spans 17 amino acids. The germline V and J ends were trimmed by 2 bases and 0 bases, with 13 bases remaining between them. Germline CDR1 reads MGHRA; CDR2 reads YSYEKL. Here the CDR3 DNA reads TGCGCCAGCAGCCAAAGGTATAGCGGACCGAACACCGGGGAGCTGTTTTTT. Residues: CASSQRYSGPNTGELFF.

The chain combines TRBV2 with TRBJ2-7; the D gene is possibly TRBD1 (6 bases). The CDR3 runs to 12 residues. Deletions cut 6 bases from V and 6 bases from J, with 12 bases between. Germline values: CDR1 SNHLY, CDR2 FYNNEI. DNA for the CDR3: TGTGCCAGCAGAGTCACAGGGAGCGAGCAGTACTTC. It specifies CASRVTGSEQYF. Using reference TRBV2 and TRBJ2-7 for the parts outside the CDR3, the full variable domain is EPEVTQTPSHQVTQMGQEVILRCVPISNHLYFYWYRQILGQKVEFLVSFYNNEISEKSEIFDDQFSVERPDGSNFTLKIRSTKLEDSAMYFCASRVTGSEQYFGPGTRLTVT.

The genes are TRBV6-5 and TRBJ1-1, with D perhaps matching TRBD1 (5 bases). There are 14 residues in the CDR3. CDR1 is MNHEY and CDR2 is SVGAGI in the germline V gene. V lost 6 bases and J 5 bases, leaving 16 bases between the germline ends. For the CDR3, the DNA is TGTGCCAGCAGGGGCGATCAAGGGGAAACTGAAGCTTTCTTT. It is translated as CASRGDQGETEAFF.

This clone showed up just once. The CDR3 reads CASSDPLSYEQYF. In nucleotides, the CDR3 is TGTGCCAGCAGTGATCCCCTCTCCTACGAGCAGTACTTC. J is TRBJ2-7 and V is TRBV25-1; D is unclear. There are 13 residues in the CDR3. From germline, CDR1 is MGHDK and CDR2 SYGVNS. V lost 3 bases to trimming and J lost 0 bases, with 6 bases between them.

The rearrangement uses TRBV10-3 and TRBJ2-7; D is unresolved. The CDR3 runs 13 residues. The V and J ends lost 3 bases and 4 bases respectively, with 10 bases between them. Germline assignment: CDR1 ENHRY and CDR2 SYGVKD. Here the CDR3 DNA reads TGTGCCATCAGTGATGGTGAGATATACGAGCAGTACTTC. Translation: CAISDGEIYEQYF.

The rearrangement joins TRBV6-6 to TRBJ2-2, with TRBD1 as a possible D gene (6 bases). V dropped 5 bases and J dropped 1 base, with 8 bases sitting between them. This CDR3 has 14 amino acids. Germline V gene lookup returns CDR1 MNHNY and CDR2 SVGAGI (reference sequence). The CDR3 reads CASSGQKNTGELFF. CDR3 nucleotides: TGTGCCAGCAGTGGACAGAAGAACACCGGGGAGCTGTTTTTT.

The table lists this clone with a few counts. This chain joins TRBV6-5 and TRBJ2-7; no definite D call. The V gene lost 0 bases and the J gene lost 7 bases, with 16 bases spanning the gap. Looked up from germline, CDR1 is MNHEY and CDR2 is SVGAGI. This CDR3 has 15 amino acids. CDR3 sequence (DNA): TGTGCCAGCAGTTACTCGATCCGCTCCGTAGGGGAGCAGTACTTC. Protein sequence: CASSYSIRSVGEQYF.

This clone was counted between two and nine times. V gene TRBV14 combines with J gene TRBJ1-1; D is unresolved. The V gene's germline CDR1 is SGHDN and CDR2 FVKESK. The CDR3 consists of 13 residues. The V end lost 5 bases, the J end lost 1 base, and 8 bases lay between the germline ends. The CDR3 DNA is TGTGCCAGCAGCGCCCAGAGGAACACTGAAGCTTTCTTT. Its protein is CASSAQRNTEAFF.

The chain recombines TRBV28 with TRBJ1-5; unclear D gene. With 4 bases removed from V and 0 bases from J, the gap between germline ends came to 13 bases. This CDR3 region has 16 residues. Germline CDR1 is MDHEN and CDR2 is SYDVKM. The CDR3 sequence: CASSSPGRDSNQPQHF. CDR3 in DNA: TGTGCCAGCAGTTCCCCCGGACGGGATAGCAATCAGCCCCAGCATTTT.

V is TRBV9 and J is TRBJ1-2; 7 bases are a match to TRBD1. CDR3 length: 13 amino acids. The germline V gene has CDR1 SGDLS and CDR2 YYNGEE. V was pared by 3 bases and J by 4 bases, with 3 bases of the junction left unmatched. CDR3 in DNA: TGTGCCAGCAGCGCCACAGGGGCCTATGGCTACACCTTC. Amino acids: CASSATGAYGYTF. Variable domain in full (rest from reference TRBV9 and TRBJ1-2): DSGVTQTPKHLITATGQRVTLRCSPRSGDLSVYWYQQSLDQGLQFLIQYYNGEERAKGNILERFSAQQFPDLHSELNLSSLELGDSALYFCASSATGAYGYTFGSGTRLTVV.

CDR3 bases: TGTGCCAGCAGCCTTGGGGCTCCTGCCAACAATGAGCAGTTCTTC. As protein: CASSLGAPANNEQFF. The chain carries TRBV6-5 and TRBJ2-1; D is possibly TRBD1 (5 bases). V gave up 6 bases and J gave up 5 bases, with 17 bases separating them. This CDR3 contains 15 residues. The V gene's germline CDR1 is MNHEY and CDR2 SVGAGI.